This T cell receptor beta chain was identified during a study of brain T cells in children with intractable seizures. As to time point: blood from clinic visit 5 months post-surgery; TSC patient then seizure free. This table comes from immunoSEQ multiplex PCR, and its TCRdb copy is limited to in-frame clones, with some not included. Of about 340,000 clones listed, roughly 92% are singletons. The V end lost 0 bases, the J end lost 2 bases, and 6 bases lay between the germline ends. Germline V CDR1 and CDR2: SGHNT, YYREEE (reference sequence). The length of the CDR3 is 14 residues. This TCR came from a boy in the first two years of life with tuberous sclerosis and intractable seizures. The gene calls are TRBV5-4 and TRBJ2-1, with D unresolved. Sequences were derived from peripheral blood, sampled 5 to 6 months after surgery. CDR3 amino acids: CASSLEQAYNEQFF. The CDR3 DNA follows: TGTGCCAGCAGCTTGGAGCAGGCCTACAATGAGCAGTTCTTC. The variable domain in full, with the rest retrieved from reference TRBV5-4 and TRBJ2-1, is ETGVTQSPTHLIKTRGQQVTLRCSSQSGHNTVSWYQQALGQGPQFIFQYYREEENGRGNFPPRFSGLQFPNYSSELNVNALELDDSALYLCASSLEQAYNEQFFGPGTRLTVL.